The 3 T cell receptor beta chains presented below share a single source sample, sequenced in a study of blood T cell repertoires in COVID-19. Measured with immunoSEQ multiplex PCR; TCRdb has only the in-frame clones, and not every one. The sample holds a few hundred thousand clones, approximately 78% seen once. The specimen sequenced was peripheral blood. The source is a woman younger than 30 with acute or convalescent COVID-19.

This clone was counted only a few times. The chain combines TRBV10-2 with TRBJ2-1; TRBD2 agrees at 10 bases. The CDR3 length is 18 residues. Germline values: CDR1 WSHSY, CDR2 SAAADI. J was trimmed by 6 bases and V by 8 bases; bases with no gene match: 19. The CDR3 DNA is TGCGCCAGCGAGTCAGCCGGGACTAGCGAGGAAAACTTCAATGAGCAGTTCTTC. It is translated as CASESAGTSEENFNEQFF.

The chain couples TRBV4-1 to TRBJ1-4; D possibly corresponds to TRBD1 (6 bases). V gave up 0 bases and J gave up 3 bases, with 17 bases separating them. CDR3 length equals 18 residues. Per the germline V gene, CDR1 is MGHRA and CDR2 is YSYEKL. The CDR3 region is CASSQDRNSGDPNEKLFF. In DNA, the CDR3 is TGCGCCAGCAGCCAAGATCGTAATTCAGGGGACCCTAATGAAAAACTGTTTTTT.

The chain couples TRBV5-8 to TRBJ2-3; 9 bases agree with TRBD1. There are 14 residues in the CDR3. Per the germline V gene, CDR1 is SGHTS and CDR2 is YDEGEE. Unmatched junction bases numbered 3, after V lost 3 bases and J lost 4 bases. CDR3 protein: CASSSGDRADTQYF. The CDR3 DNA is TGTGCCAGCAGCTCGGGGGACAGGGCAGATACGCAGTATTTT.